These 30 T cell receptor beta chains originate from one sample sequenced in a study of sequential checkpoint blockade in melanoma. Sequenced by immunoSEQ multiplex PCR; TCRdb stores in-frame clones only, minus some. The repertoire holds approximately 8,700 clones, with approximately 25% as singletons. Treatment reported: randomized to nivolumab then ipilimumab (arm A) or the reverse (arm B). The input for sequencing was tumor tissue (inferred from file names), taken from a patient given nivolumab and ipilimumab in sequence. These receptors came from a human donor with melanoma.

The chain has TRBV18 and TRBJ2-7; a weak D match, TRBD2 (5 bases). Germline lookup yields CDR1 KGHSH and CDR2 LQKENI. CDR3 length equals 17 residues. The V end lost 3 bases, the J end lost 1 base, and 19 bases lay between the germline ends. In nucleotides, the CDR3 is TGTGCCAGCTCACCGGGCGTCGGCAGGAGAGGGTCCTACGAGCAGTACTTC. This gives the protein CASSPGVGRRGSYEQYF.

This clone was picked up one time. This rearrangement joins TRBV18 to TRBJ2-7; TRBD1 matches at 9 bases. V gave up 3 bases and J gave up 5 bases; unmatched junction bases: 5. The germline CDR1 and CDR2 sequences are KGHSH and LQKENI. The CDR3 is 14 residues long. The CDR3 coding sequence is TGTGCCAGCTCACCCAATCGACAGGGGGACGAGCAGTACTTC. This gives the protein CASSPNRQGDEQYF.

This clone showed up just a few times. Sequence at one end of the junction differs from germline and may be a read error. The CDR3 DNA sequence: TGTGCCAGCAGCGTAGATGAACAGTCTGTAAACACCATATATTTT. Encoded protein: CASSVDEQSVNTIYF. This chain joins TRBV9 and TRBJ1-3; D unclear. This CDR3 comprises 15 residues. In germline, CDR1 is SGDLS, CDR2 YYNGEE.

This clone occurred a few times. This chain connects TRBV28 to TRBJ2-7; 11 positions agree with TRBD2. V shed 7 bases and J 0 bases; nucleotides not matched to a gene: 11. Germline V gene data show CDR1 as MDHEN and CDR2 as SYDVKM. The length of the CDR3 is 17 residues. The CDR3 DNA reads TGTGCCAGCATATCAGGGGGTAGCGGGAGGGCCTCCTACGAGCAGTACTTC. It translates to CASISGGSGRASYEQYF.

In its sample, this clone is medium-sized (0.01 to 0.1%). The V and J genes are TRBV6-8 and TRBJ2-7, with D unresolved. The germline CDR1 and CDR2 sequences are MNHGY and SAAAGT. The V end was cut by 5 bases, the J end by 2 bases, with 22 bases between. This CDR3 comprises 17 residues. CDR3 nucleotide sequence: TGTGCCAGCAGTCAATACTTAAGCCTCCCAACGGCCTACGAGCAGTACTTC. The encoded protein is CASSQYLSLPTAYEQYF.

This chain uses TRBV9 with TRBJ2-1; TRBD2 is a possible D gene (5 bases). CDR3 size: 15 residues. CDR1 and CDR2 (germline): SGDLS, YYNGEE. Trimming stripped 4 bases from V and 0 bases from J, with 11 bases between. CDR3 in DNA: TGTGCCAGCAGCATTGGAGGTAGCTCCTACAATGAGCAGTTCTTC. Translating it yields CASSIGGSSYNEQFF.

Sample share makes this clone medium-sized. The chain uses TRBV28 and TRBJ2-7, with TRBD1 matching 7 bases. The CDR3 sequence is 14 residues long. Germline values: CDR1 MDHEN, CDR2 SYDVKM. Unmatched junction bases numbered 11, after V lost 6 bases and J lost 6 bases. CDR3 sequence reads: CASSPPQGQGEQYF. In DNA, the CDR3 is TGTGCCAGCAGCCCCCCACAGGGGCAGGGCGAGCAGTACTTC.

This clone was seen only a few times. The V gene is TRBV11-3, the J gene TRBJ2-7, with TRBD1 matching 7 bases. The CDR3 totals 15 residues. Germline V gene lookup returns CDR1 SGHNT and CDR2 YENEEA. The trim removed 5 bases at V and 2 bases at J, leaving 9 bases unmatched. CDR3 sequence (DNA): TGTGCCAGCAGCCCCGGGACAGATGGCACCTACGAGCAGTACTTC. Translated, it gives CASSPGTDGTYEQYF.

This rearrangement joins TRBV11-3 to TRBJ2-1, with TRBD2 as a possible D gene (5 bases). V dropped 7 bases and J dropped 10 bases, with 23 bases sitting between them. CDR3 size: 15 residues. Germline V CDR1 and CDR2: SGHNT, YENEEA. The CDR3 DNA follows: TGTGCCAGCACCCTTGTCCCTAGCTCCTTCGGAGAGCAGTTCTTC. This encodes CASTLVPSSFGEQFF.

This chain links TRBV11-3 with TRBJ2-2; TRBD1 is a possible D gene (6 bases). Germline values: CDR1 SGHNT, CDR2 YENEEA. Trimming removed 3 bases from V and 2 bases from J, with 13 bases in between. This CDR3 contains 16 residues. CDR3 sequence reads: CASSLAGGSNTGELFF. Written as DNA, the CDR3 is TGTGCCAGCAGCTTGGCTGGGGGCTCAAACACCGGGGAGCTGTTTTTT.

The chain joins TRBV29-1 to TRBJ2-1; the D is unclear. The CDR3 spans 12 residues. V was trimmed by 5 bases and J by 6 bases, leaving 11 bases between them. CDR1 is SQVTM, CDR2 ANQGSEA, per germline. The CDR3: CSVWRDGNEQFF. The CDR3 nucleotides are TGCAGCGTTTGGCGCGACGGCAATGAGCAGTTCTTC.

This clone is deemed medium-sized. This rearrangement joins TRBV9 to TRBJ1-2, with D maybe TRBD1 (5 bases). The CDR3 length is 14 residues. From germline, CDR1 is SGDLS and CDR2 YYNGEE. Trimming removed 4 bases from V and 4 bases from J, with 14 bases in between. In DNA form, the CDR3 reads TGTGCCAGCAGCTTTCAAGGGACCTCCTATGGCTACACCTTC. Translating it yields CASSFQGTSYGYTF.

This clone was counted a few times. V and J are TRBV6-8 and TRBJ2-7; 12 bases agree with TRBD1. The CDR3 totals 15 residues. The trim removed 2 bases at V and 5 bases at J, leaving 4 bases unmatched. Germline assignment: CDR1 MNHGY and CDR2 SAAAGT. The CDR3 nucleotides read TGTGCCAGCAGTTACGAGGGACAGGGGGCCAACGAGCAGTACTTC. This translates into CASSYEGQGANEQYF.

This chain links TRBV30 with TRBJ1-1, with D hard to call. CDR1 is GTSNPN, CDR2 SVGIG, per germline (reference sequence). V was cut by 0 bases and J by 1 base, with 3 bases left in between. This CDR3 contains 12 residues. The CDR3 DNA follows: TGTGCCTGGAGTGTATGGAACACTGAAGCTTTCTTT. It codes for CAWSVWNTEAFF.

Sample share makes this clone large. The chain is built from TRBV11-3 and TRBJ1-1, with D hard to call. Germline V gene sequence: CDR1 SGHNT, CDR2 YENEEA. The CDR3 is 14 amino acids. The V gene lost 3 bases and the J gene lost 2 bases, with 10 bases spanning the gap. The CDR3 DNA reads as TGTGCCAGCAGCTTGATGCGGGGAAACACTGAAGCTTTCTTT. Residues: CASSLMRGNTEAFF.

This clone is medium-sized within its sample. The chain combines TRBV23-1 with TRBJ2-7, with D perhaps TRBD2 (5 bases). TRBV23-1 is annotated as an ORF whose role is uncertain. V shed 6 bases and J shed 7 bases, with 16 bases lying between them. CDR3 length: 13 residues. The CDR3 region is CASRLGPTGEQYF. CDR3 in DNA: TGCGCCAGCAGACTCGGTCCGACGGGGGAGCAGTACTTC.

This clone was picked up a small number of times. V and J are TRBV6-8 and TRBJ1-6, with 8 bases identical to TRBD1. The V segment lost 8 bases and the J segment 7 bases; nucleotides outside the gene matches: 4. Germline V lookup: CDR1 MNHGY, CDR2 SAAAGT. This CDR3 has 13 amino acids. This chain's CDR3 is CASARTGNSPLHF. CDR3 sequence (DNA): TGTGCCAGCGCTCGGACAGGGAATTCACCCCTCCACTTT.

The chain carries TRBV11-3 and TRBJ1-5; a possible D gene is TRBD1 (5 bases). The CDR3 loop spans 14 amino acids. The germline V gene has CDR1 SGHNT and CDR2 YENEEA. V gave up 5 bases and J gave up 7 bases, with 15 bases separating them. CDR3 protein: CASSTTWDEQPQHF. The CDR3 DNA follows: TGTGCCAGCAGCACAACCTGGGACGAACAGCCCCAGCATTTT.

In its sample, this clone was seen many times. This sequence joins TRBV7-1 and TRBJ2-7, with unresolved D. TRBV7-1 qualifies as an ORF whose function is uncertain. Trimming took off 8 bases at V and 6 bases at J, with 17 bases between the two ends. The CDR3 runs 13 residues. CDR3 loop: CASPSGRMGEQYF. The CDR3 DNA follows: TGTGCCAGCCCCTCCGGGCGCATGGGCGAGCAGTACTTC.

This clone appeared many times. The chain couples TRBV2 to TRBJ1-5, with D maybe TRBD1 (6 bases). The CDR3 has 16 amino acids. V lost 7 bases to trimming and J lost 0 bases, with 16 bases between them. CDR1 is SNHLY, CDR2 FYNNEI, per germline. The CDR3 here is CASKKDSQYSNQPQHF. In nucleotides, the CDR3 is TGTGCCAGCAAAAAGGACAGCCAGTATAGCAATCAGCCCCAGCATTTT.

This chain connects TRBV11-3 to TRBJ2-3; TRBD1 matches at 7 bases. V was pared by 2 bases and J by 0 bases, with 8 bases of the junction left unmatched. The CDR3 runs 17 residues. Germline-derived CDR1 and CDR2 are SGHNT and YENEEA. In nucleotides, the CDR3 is TGTGCCAGCAGCTTATTAGGACAGGCGGTAAGCACAGATACGCAGTATTTT. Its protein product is CASSLLGQAVSTDTQYF.

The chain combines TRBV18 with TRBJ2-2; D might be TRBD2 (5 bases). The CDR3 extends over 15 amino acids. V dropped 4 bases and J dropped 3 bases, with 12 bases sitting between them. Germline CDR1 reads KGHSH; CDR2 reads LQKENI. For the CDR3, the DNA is TGTGCCAGCTCACAAAGCGGCCTAGACACCGGGGAGCTGTTTTTT. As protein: CASSQSGLDTGELFF.

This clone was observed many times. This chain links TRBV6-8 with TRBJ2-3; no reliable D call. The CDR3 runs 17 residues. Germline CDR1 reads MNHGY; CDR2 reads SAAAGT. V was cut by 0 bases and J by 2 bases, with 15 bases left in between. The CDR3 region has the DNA TGTGCCAGCAGTTACTCGACATGGGATTTAGACACAGATACGCAGTATTTT. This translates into CASSYSTWDLDTDTQYF.

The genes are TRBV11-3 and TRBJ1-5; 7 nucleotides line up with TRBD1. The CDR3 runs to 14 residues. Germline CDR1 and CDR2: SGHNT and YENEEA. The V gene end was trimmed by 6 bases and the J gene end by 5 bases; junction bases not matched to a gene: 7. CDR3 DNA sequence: TGTGCCAGCAGTCACACAGGGGTCGATCAGCCCCAGCATTTT. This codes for CASSHTGVDQPQHF.

The CDR3 spells CASSQDRRRIVNTGELFF. The CDR3 DNA reads as TGTGCCAGCAGCCAAGACCGACGGAGGATTGTGAACACCGGGGAGCTGTTTTTT. This rearrangement joins TRBV14 to TRBJ2-2; TRBD2 might be the D (5 bases). V lost 0 bases and J 1 base, leaving 15 bases between the germline ends. Germline V gene sequence: CDR1 SGHDN, CDR2 FVKESK. The CDR3 covers 18 residues. The variable domain in full, with the rest retrieved from reference TRBV14 and TRBJ2-2, is EAGVTQFPSHSVIEKGQTVTLRCDPISGHDNLYWYRRVMGKEIKFLLHFVKESKQDESGMPNNRFLAERTGGTYSTLKVQPAELEDSGVYFCASSQDRRRIVNTGELFFGEGSRLTVL.

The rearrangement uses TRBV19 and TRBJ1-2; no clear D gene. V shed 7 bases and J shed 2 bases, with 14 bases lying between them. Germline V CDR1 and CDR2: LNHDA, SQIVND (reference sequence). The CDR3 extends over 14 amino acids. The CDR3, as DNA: TGTGCCAGTAATCGGGAGGGCCGGAACTATGGCTACACCTTC. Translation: CASNREGRNYGYTF.

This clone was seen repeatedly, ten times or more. The CDR3 loop is CASSPSGQAINSPLHF. The CDR3 DNA is TGTGCCAGCAGCCCCTCGGGACAGGCGATAAATTCACCCCTCCACTTT. The chain employs TRBV11-3 and TRBJ1-6; 8 nucleotides agree with TRBD1. This CDR3 region has 16 residues. The V segment lost 5 bases and the J segment 7 bases; nucleotides outside the gene matches: 10. The V gene's germline CDR1 is SGHNT and CDR2 YENEEA.

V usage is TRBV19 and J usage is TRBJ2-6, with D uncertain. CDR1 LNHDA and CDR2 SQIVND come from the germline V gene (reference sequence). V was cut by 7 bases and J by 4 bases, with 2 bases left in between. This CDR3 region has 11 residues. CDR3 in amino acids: CASTGANVLTF. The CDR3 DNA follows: TGTGCCAGTACCGGGGCCAACGTCCTGACTTTC.

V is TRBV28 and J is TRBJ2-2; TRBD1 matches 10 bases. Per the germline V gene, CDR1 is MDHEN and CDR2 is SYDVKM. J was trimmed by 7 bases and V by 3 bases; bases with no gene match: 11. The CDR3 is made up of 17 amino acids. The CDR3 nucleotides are TGTGCCAGCAGTTTCCCCCGGACAGGGGGATTCGGCGGGGAGCTGTTTTTT. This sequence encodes CASSFPRTGGFGGELFF.

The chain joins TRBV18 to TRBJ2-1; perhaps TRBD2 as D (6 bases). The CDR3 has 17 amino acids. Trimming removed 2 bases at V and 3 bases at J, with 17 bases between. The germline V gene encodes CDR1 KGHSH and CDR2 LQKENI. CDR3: CASSPYRLEVIYNEQFF. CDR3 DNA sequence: TGTGCCAGCTCACCATACCGACTAGAGGTTATCTACAATGAGCAGTTCTTC. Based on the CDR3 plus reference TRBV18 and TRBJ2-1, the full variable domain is NAGVMQNPRHLVRRRGQEARLRCSPMKGHSHVYWYRQLPEEGLKFMVYLQKENIIDESGMPKERFSAEFPKEGPSILRIQQVVRGDSAAYFCASSPYRLEVIYNEQFFGPGTRLTVL.